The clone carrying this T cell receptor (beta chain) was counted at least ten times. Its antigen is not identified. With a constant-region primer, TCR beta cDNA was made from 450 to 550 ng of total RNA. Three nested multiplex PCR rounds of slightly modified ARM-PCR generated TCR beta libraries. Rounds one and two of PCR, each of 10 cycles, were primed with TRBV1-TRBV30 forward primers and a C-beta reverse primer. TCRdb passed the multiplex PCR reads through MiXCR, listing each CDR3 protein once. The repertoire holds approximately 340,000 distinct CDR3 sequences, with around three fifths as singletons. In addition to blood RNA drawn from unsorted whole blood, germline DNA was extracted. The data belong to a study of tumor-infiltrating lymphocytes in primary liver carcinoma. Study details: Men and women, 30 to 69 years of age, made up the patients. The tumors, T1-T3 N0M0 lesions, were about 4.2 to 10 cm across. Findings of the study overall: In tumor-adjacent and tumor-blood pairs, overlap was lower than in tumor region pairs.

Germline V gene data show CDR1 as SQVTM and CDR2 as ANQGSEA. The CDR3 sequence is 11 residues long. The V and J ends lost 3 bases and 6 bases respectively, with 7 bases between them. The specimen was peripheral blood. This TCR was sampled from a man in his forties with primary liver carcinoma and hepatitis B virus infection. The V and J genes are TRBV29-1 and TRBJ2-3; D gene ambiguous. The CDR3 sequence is CSVERLDTQYF. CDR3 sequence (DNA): TGCAGCGTTGAGCGACTGGATACGCAGTATTTT.